These 29 T cell receptor beta chains originate from one sample sequenced in a study of CD8+ T cells in alopecia areata. Extracted RNA was reverse transcribed, and the resulting cDNA served as sequencing template. The assay was immunoSEQ multiplex PCR, and TCRdb's table has in-frame clones only and misses some. The table records around 13,000 clones, roughly 65% of them present only once. Treatment described: oral pan-JAK inhibitor, 5-10 mg twice daily. Researchers took lesional scalp punch biopsies and peripheral blood from people who were alopecia areata patients. The input for sequencing was skin, taken at week 4, from a patient treated with tofacitinib. The receptors originated from a human donor with alopecia areata.

This clone was picked up a small number of times. V usage is TRBV11-2 and J usage is TRBJ2-5; 13 nucleotides agree with TRBD2. Germline V gene lookup returns CDR1 SGHAT and CDR2 FQNNGV. Germline trimming cut 3 bases from V and 2 bases from J; bases unmatched to any gene: 6. There are 17 residues in the CDR3. The CDR3 loop reads CASSLTSGGTLQETQYF. In DNA, the CDR3 is TGTGCCAGCAGCTTGACTAGCGGGGGGACCCTTCAAGAGACCCAGTACTTC.

This rearrangement joins TRBV2 to TRBJ1-5; 8 nucleotides agree with TRBD1. CDR1 SNHLY and CDR2 FYNNEI come from the germline V gene. The CDR3 runs to 15 residues. Trimming at V came to 6 bases and at J to 2 bases, leaving 6 bases not matched to a gene. This chain's CDR3 is CASRRTGGGNQPQHF. CDR3 nucleotides: TGTGCCAGCAGACGTACAGGGGGAGGCAATCAGCCCCAGCATTTT.

This clone was counted once. The chain recombines TRBV27 with TRBJ2-6; D possibly corresponds to TRBD2 (6 bases). The germline V gene encodes CDR1 MNHEY and CDR2 SMNVEV (reference sequence). V shed 4 bases and J shed 1 base, with 14 bases lying between them. This CDR3 contains 17 residues. CDR3: CASSYSGVLSGANVLTF. The CDR3 coding sequence is TGTGCCAGCAGTTACTCGGGAGTCCTGTCTGGGGCCAACGTCCTGACTTTC.

V is TRBV4-3 and J is TRBJ2-4, with TRBD2 as a possible D gene (5 bases). V was pared by 0 bases and J by 0 bases, with 12 bases between. Germline V gene sequence: CDR1 LGHNA, CDR2 YSLEER. CDR3 length equals 17 residues. Here the CDR3 DNA reads TGCGCCAGCAGCCAAGATACTAAAGGGAGAGCCAAAAACATTCAGTACTTC. Residues: CASSQDTKGRAKNIQYF.

This clone was counted once. The chain carries TRBV15 and TRBJ2-1; possibly TRBD1 for D (6 bases). The length of the CDR3 is 14 residues. The ends were cut back, 1 base at V and 9 bases at J, with 13 bases in the middle. The germline CDR1 and CDR2 sequences are LNHNV and YYDKDF (reference sequence). The CDR3 spells CATSRVWEGGEQFF. The CDR3 DNA follows: TGTGCCACCAGCAGAGTGTGGGAAGGGGGTGAGCAGTTCTTC.

This clone was counted between two and nine times. The gene calls are TRBV4-2 and TRBJ1-5, with TRBD1 identical over 10 bases. The ends lost 1 base at V and 2 bases at J; junction bases unmatched: 5. CDR3 length: 17 residues. Germline values: CDR1 LGHNA, CDR2 YNFKEQ. As DNA, the CDR3 is TGTGCCAGCAGCCAAGCCGCCGGGACAGGGGGCAATCAGCCCCAGCATTTT. It yields the protein CASSQAAGTGGNQPQHF.

The rearrangement uses TRBV7-2 and TRBJ2-2; no clear D. The CDR3 extends over 12 amino acids. V was clipped by 1 base and J by 6 bases, with 3 bases between them. Germline assignment: CDR1 SGHTA and CDR2 FQGNSA. Written as DNA, the CDR3 is TGTGCCAGCAGCTTAGGCCCCGGGGAGCTGTTTTTT. This encodes CASSLGPGELFF.

The gene calls are TRBV6-6 and TRBJ2-5, with 7 nucleotides matching TRBD1. The DNA end is a closer match to TRBJ2-7, so the J assignment may be wrong. CDR1 MNHNY and CDR2 SVGAGI come from the germline V gene (reference sequence). This CDR3 has 12 residues. The CDR3 sequence: CASSGTAYEQYF. The CDR3, as DNA: TGTGCCAGCAGTGGGACAGCCTACGAGCAGTACTTC.

The V and J genes are TRBV5-1 and TRBJ1-2; 8 bases are shared with TRBD1. This CDR3 has 14 amino acids. Germline V gene data show CDR1 as SGHRS and CDR2 as YFSETQ. V was pared by 7 bases and J by 5 bases, with 10 bases of the junction left unmatched. The CDR3 reads CASGTGDLAYGYTF. The CDR3, as DNA: TGCGCCAGCGGGACAGGTGACTTGGCGTATGGCTACACCTTC. The full variable domain, with the rest looked up from reference TRBV5-1 and TRBJ1-2, is KAGVTQTPRYLIKTRGQQVTLSCSPISGHRSVSWYQQTPGQGLQFLFEYFSETQRNKGNFPGRFSGRQFSNSRSEMNVSTLELGDSALYLCASGTGDLAYGYTFGSGTRLTVV.

This clone was picked up a small number of times. The chain links TRBV6-6 to TRBJ2-1; D unresolved. Germline CDR1 MNHNY, CDR2 SVGAGI (reference sequence). V was trimmed by 0 bases and J by 5 bases, leaving 5 bases between them. This CDR3 contains 13 residues. CDR3 loop: CASSYSDNNEQFF. The CDR3, as DNA: TGTGCCAGCAGTTACTCTGATAACAATGAGCAGTTCTTC.

The rearrangement uses TRBV19 and TRBJ1-2; D gene uncertain. The CDR3 sequence is 11 residues long. V lost 10 bases, J lost 7 bases, and 13 bases lay in between. CDR1 LNHDA and CDR2 SQIVND come from the germline V gene (reference sequence). CDR3 loop: CATSGWSGYTF. As DNA, the CDR3 is TGTGCCACTTCCGGGTGGTCTGGCTACACCTTC.

The rearrangement joins TRBV5-1 to TRBJ2-1, with 8 bases identical to TRBD1. V trimming: 4 bases; J trimming: 0 bases; junction bases outside the gene matches: 3. CDR3 length: 15 residues. Germline CDR1 and CDR2: SGHRS and YFSETQ. CDR3 in amino acids: CASSQQGASYNEQFF. For the CDR3, the DNA is TGCGCCAGCAGCCAGCAGGGGGCCTCCTACAATGAGCAGTTCTTC.

This clone appeared a few times. The chain links TRBV19 to TRBJ2-7; 10 bases are a match to TRBD1. Germline assignment: CDR1 LNHDA and CDR2 SQIVND (reference sequence). The CDR3 runs to 15 residues. V lost 6 bases, J lost 6 bases, and 11 bases stayed unmatched. This chain's CDR3 is CASSLKTGQGFEQYF. Written as DNA, the CDR3 is TGTGCCAGTAGCCTCAAAACGGGACAGGGGTTCGAGCAGTACTTC.

The chain carries TRBV7-9 and TRBJ1-1, with D tentatively TRBD1 (5 bases). From germline, CDR1 is SEHNR and CDR2 FQNEAQ (reference sequence). Trimming cost V 5 bases and J 5 bases, with 15 bases left between them. The CDR3 sequence is 14 residues long. The CDR3 sequence: CASSVPWGNTEAFF. The CDR3 DNA sequence: TGTGCCAGCAGCGTACCTTGGGGGAATACTGAAGCTTTCTTT. Complete variable domain (other parts from reference TRBV7-9 and TRBJ1-1): DTGVSQNPRHKITKRGQNVTFRCDPISEHNRLYWYRQTLGQGPEFLTYFQNEAQLEKSRLLSDRFSAERPKGSFSTLEIQRTEQGDSAMYLCASSVPWGNTEAFFGQGTRLTVV.

This clone was counted a single time. The chain links TRBV9 to TRBJ1-6; D perhaps matches TRBD1 (5 bases). The CDR3 extends over 13 amino acids. Looked up from germline, CDR1 is SGDLS and CDR2 is YYNGEE. V dropped 4 bases and J dropped 8 bases, with 10 bases sitting between them. CDR3 coding DNA: TGTGCCAGCAGCTCGGGACCGGATTCACCCCTCCACTTT. Amino acid sequence: CASSSGPDSPLHF.

The V gene is TRBV5-6, the J gene TRBJ1-5; 8 bases match TRBD1. Germline values: CDR1 SGHDT, CDR2 YYEEEE. This CDR3 contains 15 residues. The V segment lost 4 bases and the J segment 9 bases; nucleotides outside the gene matches: 12. Here the CDR3 DNA reads TGTGCCAGCAGCCAAGGAGGACAGGGAAGATGGCCCCAGCATTTT. This sequence encodes CASSQGGQGRWPQHF.

V and J are TRBV5-6 and TRBJ2-2; the D gene is possibly TRBD1 (6 bases). Per germline, CDR1 SGHDT and CDR2 YYEEEE. The CDR3 runs to 16 residues. The germline V and J ends were trimmed by 4 bases and 4 bases, with 17 bases remaining between them. DNA for the CDR3: TGTGCCAGCAGCATATTCACAGGGTCGGGCACCGGGGAGCTGTTTTTT. This codes for CASSIFTGSGTGELFF.

In the case of this clone: A much larger clone lies a single base off, so this may be a read error. The chain links TRBV5-4 to TRBJ2-3; D unresolved. The CDR3 consists of 12 residues. The germline gives CDR1 SGHNT, CDR2 YYREEE (reference sequence). Trimming took 4 bases from V and 0 from J, leaving 3 bases between them. The chain's CDR3 is CASSTSTDTQYF. In nucleotides, the CDR3 is TGTGCCAGCAGCACCAGCACAGATACGCAGTATTTT.

The V gene is TRBV6-5, the J gene TRBJ2-1, with 10 bases that match TRBD2. CDR1 is MNHEY and CDR2 is SVGAGI in the germline V gene. The V gene end was trimmed by 4 bases and the J gene end by 9 bases; junction bases not matched to a gene: 9. The CDR3 totals 15 residues. The CDR3 protein is CASSWSGGAGIEQFF. CDR3 DNA sequence: TGTGCCAGCAGTTGGAGCGGGGGGGCTGGTATTGAGCAGTTCTTC.

The genes are TRBV4-3 and TRBJ1-6; the D gene is possibly TRBD1 (5 bases). This CDR3 is 15 amino acids long. The V gene lost 1 base and the J gene lost 2 bases, with 6 bases spanning the gap. Germline CDR1 reads LGHNA; CDR2 reads YSLEER. CDR3 nucleotides: TGCGCCAGCAGCCAAGGACAGACCTATAATTCACCCCTCCACTTT. It is translated as CASSQGQTYNSPLHF.

The chain links TRBV10-2 to TRBJ2-5; a possible D gene is TRBD1 (5 bases). Gene TRBJ2-7 matches the end of the DNA better, so the J call may be wrong. The CDR3 loop spans 15 amino acids. CDR1 is WSHSY, CDR2 SAAADI, per germline. The CDR3 is CASSVAAGLTYEQYF. Written as DNA, the CDR3 is TGCGCCAGCAGTGTAGCTGCAGGGCTTACCTACGAGCAGTACTTC.

This chain uses TRBV6-4 with TRBJ1-2, with D unresolved. The CDR3 length is 14 residues. Germline V gene data show CDR1 as MRHNA and CDR2 as SNTAGT. The V end lost 3 bases, the J end lost 4 bases, and 12 bases lay between the germline ends. The CDR3 sequence: CASSESGVGYGYTF. In DNA form, the CDR3 reads TGTGCCAGCAGTGAGTCGGGAGTAGGCTATGGCTACACCTTC.

The genes are TRBV6-6 and TRBJ1-2, with TRBD1 matching over 10 bases. Germline V gene sequence: CDR1 MNHNY, CDR2 SVGAGI (reference sequence). The CDR3 is 16 amino acids. Trimming at V came to 7 bases and at J to 0 bases, leaving 8 bases not matched to a gene. CDR3 DNA: TGTGCCAGCACCAGAGACAGGGGGCGAGCTAACTATGGCTACACCTTC. This codes for CASTRDRGRANYGYTF.

The gene calls are TRBV6-5 and TRBJ2-6; D possibly corresponds to TRBD2 (5 bases). The germline CDR1 and CDR2 sequences are MNHEY and SVGAGI. This CDR3 spans 14 amino acids. Trimming shortened V by 7 bases and J by 3 bases, and 10 bases separated the two germline ends. The CDR3 nucleotides read TGTGCCAGCACCTCCCGGGGTGGGGCCAACGTCCTGACTTTC. Amino acid sequence: CASTSRGGANVLTF.

The genes are TRBV7-9 and TRBJ2-7; 8 bases line up with TRBD2. There are 15 residues in the CDR3. CDR1 SEHNR and CDR2 FQNEAQ come from the germline V gene (reference sequence). With 5 bases clipped from V and 3 bases from J, the junction kept 9 bases outside the gene matches. The CDR3 reads CASSPRGGLVYEQYF. CDR3 DNA: TGTGCCAGCAGCCCCCGCGGGGGGCTAGTCTACGAGCAGTACTTC.

This chain joins TRBV7-8 and TRBJ2-4, with 8 bases matching TRBD2. The CDR3 extends over 18 amino acids. Per germline, CDR1 SGHVS and CDR2 FQNEAQ. The junction had 11 bases not matched to a gene; V was cut back by 4 bases and J by 0 bases. In nucleotides, the CDR3 is TGTGCCAGCAGCTCCTTGGCGGCGGGGGGCCTAGCCAAAAACATTCAGTACTTC. Encoded protein: CASSSLAAGGLAKNIQYF.

This clone was observed a handful of times. V and J are TRBV4-3 and TRBJ1-3; D remains unclear. This CDR3 spans 14 amino acids. Trimming took 0 bases from V and 7 from J, leaving 10 bases between them. Germline V gene sequence: CDR1 LGHNA, CDR2 YSLEER. The CDR3 DNA sequence: TGCGCCAGCAGCCAAGACAGGTTGCGGAACACCATATATTTT. This encodes CASSQDRLRNTIYF.

The chain uses TRBV5-8 and TRBJ1-2; TRBD1 matches at 9 bases. Germline loops: CDR1 SGHTS, CDR2 YDEGEE. V dropped 4 bases and J dropped 8; count of bases not matched to a gene: 6. This CDR3 contains 13 residues. The CDR3 region has the DNA TGTGCCAGCAGCCCTTGGACAGGGGAAGGCTACACCTTC. It specifies CASSPWTGEGYTF.

The CDR3 bases are TGTGCCACCGGGGACAGGGGAGACTATGGCTACACCTTC. This codes for CATGDRGDYGYTF. The rearrangement uses TRBV10-3 and TRBJ1-2; 10 bases fit TRBD1. J gave up 3 bases and V 10 bases, and 5 bases lay outside the gene matches. The length of the CDR3 is 13 residues. Germline V lookup: CDR1 ENHRY, CDR2 SYGVKD.